This T cell receptor (beta chain) came from a study of regulatory T cells in long-lasting Graves disease. The sample holds many counts of this clonotype. Investigators prepared the TCR beta libraries by applying iRepertoire HTBI primers and Arm-PCR of CDR3 regions. One entry per CDR3 protein, called by TCRdb with MiXCR from the multiplex PCR reads. The top ten hold 20% to 25% of the sample, which has 400,000 to 500,000 distinct CDR3 sequences, 16% seen once. Sample time point: newly diagnosed GD, antithyroid drugs for less than 3 months. The TCR library was made from RNA extracted from PBMCs. This same sample was also taken into another study, of T cells in Graves' hyperthyroidism and ophthalmopathy. From that report: Patients were excluded for uncontrolled infection, other autoimmune disease, pregnancy or lactation. The study used the HTBI primer set for a first-round RT-PCR of the TCR CDR3. Model-based prediction identified ophthalmopathy a median around 6.5 months prior to its onset.

The receptor was derived from a woman between 18 and 29 years old with Graves disease. The material was peripheral blood mononuclear cells (PBMCs), obtained at new diagnosis, from a patient treated with antithyroid drugs.

CDR3 DNA: TGTGCCAGCAGCTTAGAAGCTTACACCGGGGAGCTGTTTTTT. Its translation is CASSLEAYTGELFF. V and J are TRBV11-2 and TRBJ2-2; no definite D call. Trimming cost V 0 bases and J 3 bases, with 5 bases left between them. CDR3 length equals 14 residues. From germline, CDR1 is SGHAT and CDR2 FQNNGV. Based on the CDR3 plus reference TRBV11-2 and TRBJ2-2, the full variable domain is EAGVAQSPRYKIIEKRQSVAFWCNPISGHATLYWYQQILGQGPKLLIQFQNNGVVDDSQLPKDRFSAERLKGVDSTLKIQPAKLEDSAVYLCASSLEAYTGELFFGEGSRLTVL.